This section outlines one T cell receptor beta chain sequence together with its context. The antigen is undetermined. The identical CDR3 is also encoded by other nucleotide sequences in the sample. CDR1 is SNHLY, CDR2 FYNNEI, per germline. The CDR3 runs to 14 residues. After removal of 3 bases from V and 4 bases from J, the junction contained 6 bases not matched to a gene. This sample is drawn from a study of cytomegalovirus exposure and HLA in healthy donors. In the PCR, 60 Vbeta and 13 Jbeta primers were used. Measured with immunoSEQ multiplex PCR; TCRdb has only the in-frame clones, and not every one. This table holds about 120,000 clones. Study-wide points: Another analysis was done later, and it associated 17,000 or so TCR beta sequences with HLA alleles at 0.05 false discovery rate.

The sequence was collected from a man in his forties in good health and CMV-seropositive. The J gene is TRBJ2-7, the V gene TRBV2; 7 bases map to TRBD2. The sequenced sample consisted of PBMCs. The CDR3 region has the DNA TGTGCCAGCAGTGAGAGCGGGAAATGGTACGAGCAGTACTTC. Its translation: CASSESGKWYEQYF.